This T cell receptor (beta chain) was sequenced during a study of blood T cell repertoires in COVID-19. Original processing methods: Quantification of nucleated cells was approximated via reference gene primer amplification. The method was immunoSEQ multiplex PCR; TCRdb's version includes in-frame clones alone and lacks a portion of them. The V and J calls and clone size come from that table; D and trimming were worked out from the DNA. Of around 170,000 clones in the sample, approximately 80% were seen once. A COVID-19 case had been met by exposed participants during the 2 weeks before study entry. Germline V gene data show CDR1 as SGHDT and CDR2 as YYEEEE. The CDR3 covers 18 residues. V lost 3 bases to trimming and J lost 1 base; unmatched junction nucleotides: 14.

The sample comprised PBMCs or T cells enriched from blood (not recorded which). This sequence originates from a man aged 60 to 75 who had been exposed to COVID-19. This rearrangement joins TRBV5-6 to TRBJ2-5; 8 bases fit TRBD1. CDR3 loop: CASSSSWVGRGPQETQYF. The CDR3 DNA is TGTGCCAGCAGCTCGTCTTGGGTGGGCAGGGGGCCCCAAGAGACCCAGTACTTC.